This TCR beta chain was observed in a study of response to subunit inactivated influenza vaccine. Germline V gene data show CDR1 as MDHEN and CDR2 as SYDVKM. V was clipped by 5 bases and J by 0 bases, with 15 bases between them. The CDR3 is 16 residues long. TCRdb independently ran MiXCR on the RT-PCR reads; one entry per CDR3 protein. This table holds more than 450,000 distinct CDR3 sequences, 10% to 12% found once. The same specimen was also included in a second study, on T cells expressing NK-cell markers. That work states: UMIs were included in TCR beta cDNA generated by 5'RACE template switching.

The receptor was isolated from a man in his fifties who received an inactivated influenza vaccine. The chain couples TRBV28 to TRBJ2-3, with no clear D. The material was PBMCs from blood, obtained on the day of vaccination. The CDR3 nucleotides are TGTGCCAGCAGTGATCTTCAGGACGGTAGCACAGATACGCAGTATTTT. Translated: CASSDLQDGSTDTQYF.